This entry lists 9 T cell receptor beta chains sequenced from one sample in a study of OX40 agonist ivuxolimab in advanced cancers. The repertoire was sequenced with immunoSEQ multiplex PCR; TCRdb's copy has only in-frame clones and lacks some. This table holds roughly 110,000 clones, over 75% found once. The sequencing used CD4+ or CD8+ T cells sorted from blood, collected in a trial of the OX40 agonist ivuxolimab. These receptors all stem from an adult with an advanced solid tumor such as melanoma, head and neck, liver or kidney cancer.

V gene TRBV7-9 combines with J gene TRBJ2-7, with D possibly matching TRBD1 (6 bases). Germline CDR1 SEHNR, CDR2 FQNEAQ (reference sequence). The germline V and J ends were trimmed by 5 bases and 0 bases, with 11 bases remaining between them. This CDR3 spans 14 amino acids. The CDR3 region has the DNA TGTGCCAGCAGCCAGTGGACAGACTCCTACGAGCAGTACTTC. This sequence encodes CASSQWTDSYEQYF.

This clone was detected once. Other DNA sequences from this sample encode an identical CDR3 as well. The chain is built from TRBV7-2 and TRBJ2-3, with D uncertain. The V and J ends lost 5 bases and 2 bases respectively, with 5 bases between them. Germline V gene lookup returns CDR1 SGHTA and CDR2 FQGNSA. The CDR3 is 12 residues long. CDR3 amino acids: CASSLYTDTQYF. The CDR3 nucleotides read TGTGCCAGCAGCCTTTACACAGATACGCAGTATTTT.

The chain uses TRBV5-6 and TRBJ1-3; possible D gene TRBD1, 6 bases. Per germline, CDR1 SGHDT and CDR2 YYEEEE. Trimming cost V 3 bases and J 0 bases, with 7 bases left between them. The CDR3 sequence is 14 residues long. CDR3 protein: CASSSTGSGNTIYF. The CDR3 DNA follows: TGTGCCAGCAGCTCGACAGGCTCTGGAAACACCATATATTTT. The variable domain in full, with the rest retrieved from reference TRBV5-6 and TRBJ1-3, is DAGVTQSPTHLIKTRGQQVTLRCSPKSGHDTVSWYQQALGQGPQFIFQYYEEEERQRGNFPDRFSGHQFPNYSSELNVNALLLGDSALYLCASSSTGSGNTIYFGEGSWLTVV.

The V and J genes are TRBV13 and TRBJ2-1; unclear D gene. The CDR3 length is 19 residues. Trimming removed 1 base at V and 0 bases at J, with 19 bases between. Germline V gene data show CDR1 as PRHDT and CDR2 as FYEKMQ (reference sequence). This CDR3 reads CASSLDATVKDGSYNEQFF. DNA of the CDR3: TGTGCCAGCAGCTTAGATGCCACGGTTAAAGATGGCTCCTACAATGAGCAGTTCTTC.

The chain couples TRBV19 to TRBJ1-6; 7 bases line up with TRBD1. V shed 6 bases, J shed 6 bases, and the junction held 5 bases outside the gene matches. Germline V gene sequence: CDR1 LNHDA, CDR2 SQIVND (reference sequence). This CDR3 comprises 14 residues. CDR3 sequence: CASSPTGSNSPLHF. The CDR3 bases are TGTGCCAGTAGCCCGACAGGGAGTAATTCACCCCTCCACTTT.

The chain is built from TRBV21-1 and TRBJ1-4; the table calls TRBD1, which could not be checked here. TRBV21-1 is termed a pseudogene. The CDR3 totals 14 residues. This CDR3 is CASSRYQGNEKLFF. CDR3 coding DNA: TGTGCCAGCAGCAGATACCAGGGTAATGAAAAACTGTTTTTT.

This chain links TRBV11-2 with TRBJ1-6; D unresolved. Trimming cost V 0 bases and J 0 bases, with 6 bases left between them. The CDR3 covers 16 residues. The germline gives CDR1 SGHAT, CDR2 FQNNGV. This chain's CDR3 is CASSLDSVSYNSPLHF. The CDR3 coding sequence is TGTGCCAGCAGCTTAGATTCTGTCTCCTATAATTCACCCCTCCACTTT. The full variable domain, rest sourced from reference TRBV11-2 and TRBJ1-6, is EAGVAQSPRYKIIEKRQSVAFWCNPISGHATLYWYQQILGQGPKLLIQFQNNGVVDDSQLPKDRFSAERLKGVDSTLKIQPAKLEDSAVYLCASSLDSVSYNSPLHFGNGTRLTVT.

This clone was counted a single time. The chain has TRBV23-1 and TRBJ1-2, with 9 bases lining up with TRBD1. TRBV23-1 is flagged as an ORF with uncertain function. Losses at the gene ends were 7 bases for V and 3 bases for J; bases not matched to a gene: 15. The CDR3 consists of 17 residues. CDR3 residues: CASKFRDREGEDYGYTF. The DNA of the CDR3 is TGCGCCAGCAAATTCCGGGACAGGGAAGGTGAGGACTATGGCTACACCTTC.

The chain joins TRBV15 to TRBJ1-5; D is unclear. Per the germline V gene, CDR1 is LNHNV and CDR2 is YYDKDF (reference sequence). Trimming cost V 0 bases and J 3 bases, with 3 bases left between them. This CDR3 is 13 amino acids long. This CDR3 reads CATSREVNQPQHF. In nucleotides, the CDR3 is TGTGCCACCAGCAGAGAGGTCAATCAGCCCCAGCATTTT.